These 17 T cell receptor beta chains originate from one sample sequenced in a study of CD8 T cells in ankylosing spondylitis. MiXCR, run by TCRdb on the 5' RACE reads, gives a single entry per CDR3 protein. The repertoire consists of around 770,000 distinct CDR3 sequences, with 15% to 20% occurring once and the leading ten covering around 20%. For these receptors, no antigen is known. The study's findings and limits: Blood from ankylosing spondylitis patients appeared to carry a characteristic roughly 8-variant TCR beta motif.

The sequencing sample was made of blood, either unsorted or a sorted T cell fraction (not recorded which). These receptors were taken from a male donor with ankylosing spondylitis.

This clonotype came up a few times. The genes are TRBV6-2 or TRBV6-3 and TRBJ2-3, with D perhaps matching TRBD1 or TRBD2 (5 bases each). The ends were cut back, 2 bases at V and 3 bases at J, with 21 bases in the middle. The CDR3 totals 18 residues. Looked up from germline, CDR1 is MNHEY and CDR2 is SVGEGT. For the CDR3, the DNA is TGTGCCAGCAGTTACCAGAGGGGAGCGGCGACCAGGACAGATACGCAGTATTTT. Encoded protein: CASSYQRGAATRTDTQYF.

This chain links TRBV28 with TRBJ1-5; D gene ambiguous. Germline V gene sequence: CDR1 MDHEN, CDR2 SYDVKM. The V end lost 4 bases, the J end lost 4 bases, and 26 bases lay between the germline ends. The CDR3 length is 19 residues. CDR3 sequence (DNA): TGTGCCAGCAGTTCCCAAACCGGAGGGCGGTTCGGTGCGAATCAGCCCCAGCATTTT. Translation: CASSSQTGGRFGANQPQHF. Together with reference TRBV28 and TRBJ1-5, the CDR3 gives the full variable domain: DVKVTQSSRYLVKRTGEKVFLECVQDMDHENMFWYRQDPGLGLRLIYFSYDVKMKEKGDIPEGYSVSREKKERFSLILESASTNQTSMYLCASSSQTGGRFGANQPQHFGDGTRLSIL.

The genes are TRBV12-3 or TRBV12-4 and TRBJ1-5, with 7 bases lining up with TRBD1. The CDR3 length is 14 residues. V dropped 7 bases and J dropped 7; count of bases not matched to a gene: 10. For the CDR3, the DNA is TGTGCCAGCATCCCAGGGGGGCTACGGCAGCCCCAGCATTTT. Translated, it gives CASIPGGLRQPQHF.

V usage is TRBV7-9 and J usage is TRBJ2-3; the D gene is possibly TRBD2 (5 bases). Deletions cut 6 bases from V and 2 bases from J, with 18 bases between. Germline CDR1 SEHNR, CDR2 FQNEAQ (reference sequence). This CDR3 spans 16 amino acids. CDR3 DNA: TGTGCCAGCAGACCCGTGGAGGACGGCTTCACAGATACGCAGTATTTT. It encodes CASRPVEDGFTDTQYF.

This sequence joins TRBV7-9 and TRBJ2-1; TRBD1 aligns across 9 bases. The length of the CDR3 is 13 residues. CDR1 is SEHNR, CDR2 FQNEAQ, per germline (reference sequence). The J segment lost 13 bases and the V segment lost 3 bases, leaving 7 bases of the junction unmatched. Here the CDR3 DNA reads TGTGCCAGCAGCTTGGCTGGGGGACAGGGACAGTTCTTC. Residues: CASSLAGGQGQFF.

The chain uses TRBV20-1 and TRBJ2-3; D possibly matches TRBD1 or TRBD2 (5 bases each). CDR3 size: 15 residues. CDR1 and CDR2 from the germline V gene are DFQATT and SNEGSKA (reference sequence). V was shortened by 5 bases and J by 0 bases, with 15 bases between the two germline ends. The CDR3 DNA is TGCAGTGCTTTAAAGGGACCTACTAGCACAGATACGCAGTATTTT. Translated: CSALKGPTSTDTQYF.

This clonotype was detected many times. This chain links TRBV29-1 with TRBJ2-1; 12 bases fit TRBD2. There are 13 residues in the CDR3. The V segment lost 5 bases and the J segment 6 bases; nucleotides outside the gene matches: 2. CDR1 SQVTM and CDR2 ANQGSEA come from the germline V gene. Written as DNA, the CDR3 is TGCAGCGTTAAGACTAGCGGGAGCAATGAGCAGTTCTTC. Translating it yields CSVKTSGSNEQFF.

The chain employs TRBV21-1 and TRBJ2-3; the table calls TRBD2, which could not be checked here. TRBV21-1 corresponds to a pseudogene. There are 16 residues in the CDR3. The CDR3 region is CASSAQPGLASDTQYF. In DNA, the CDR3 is TGTGCCAGCAGCGCCCAGCCGGGACTAGCGTCCGATACGCAGTATTTT.

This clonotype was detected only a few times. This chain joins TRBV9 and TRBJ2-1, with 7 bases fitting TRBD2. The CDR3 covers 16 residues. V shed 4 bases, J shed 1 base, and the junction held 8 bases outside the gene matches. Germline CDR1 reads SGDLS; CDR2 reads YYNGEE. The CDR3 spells CASSSTSAPSYNEQFF. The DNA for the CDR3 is TGTGCCAGCAGCTCAACTAGCGCGCCGTCCTACAATGAGCAGTTCTTC.

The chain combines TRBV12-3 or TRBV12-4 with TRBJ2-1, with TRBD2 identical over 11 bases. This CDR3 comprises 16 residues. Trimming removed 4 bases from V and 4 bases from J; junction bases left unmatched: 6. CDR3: CASSSATSGTYNEQFF. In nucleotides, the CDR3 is TGTGCCAGCAGTTCCGCGACTAGCGGGACTTACAATGAGCAGTTCTTC.

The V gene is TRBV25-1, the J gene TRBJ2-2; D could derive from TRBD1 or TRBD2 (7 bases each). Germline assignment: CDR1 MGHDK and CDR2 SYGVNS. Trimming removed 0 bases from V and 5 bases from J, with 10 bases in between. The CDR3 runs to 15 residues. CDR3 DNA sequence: TGTGCCAGCAGTGAATACAGGGGGGGAACCGGGGAGCTGTTTTTT. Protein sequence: CASSEYRGGTGELFF.

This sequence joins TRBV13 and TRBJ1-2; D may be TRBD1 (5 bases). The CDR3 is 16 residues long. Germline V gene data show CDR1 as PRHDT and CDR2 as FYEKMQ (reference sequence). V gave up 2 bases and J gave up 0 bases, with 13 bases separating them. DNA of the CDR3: TGTGCCAGCAGCTTATCCGGGGCAGTAACTAACTATGGCTACACCTTC. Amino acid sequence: CASSLSGAVTNYGYTF.

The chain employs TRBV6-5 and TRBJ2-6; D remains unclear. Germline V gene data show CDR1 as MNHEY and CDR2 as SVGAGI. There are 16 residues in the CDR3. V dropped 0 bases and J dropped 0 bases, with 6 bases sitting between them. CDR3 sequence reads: CASSYSSVSGANVLTF. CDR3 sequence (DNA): TGTGCCAGCAGTTACTCGAGCGTCTCTGGGGCCAACGTCCTGACTTTC.

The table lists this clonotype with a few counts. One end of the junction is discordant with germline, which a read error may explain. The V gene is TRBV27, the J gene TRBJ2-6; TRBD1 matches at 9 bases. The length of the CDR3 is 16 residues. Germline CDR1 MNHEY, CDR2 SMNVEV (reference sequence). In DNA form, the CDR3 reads TGTGCCAGCAGTTCCACAGGGGGCTCTTGGGCCAACGTCCTGACTTTC. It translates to CASSSTGGSWANVLTF.

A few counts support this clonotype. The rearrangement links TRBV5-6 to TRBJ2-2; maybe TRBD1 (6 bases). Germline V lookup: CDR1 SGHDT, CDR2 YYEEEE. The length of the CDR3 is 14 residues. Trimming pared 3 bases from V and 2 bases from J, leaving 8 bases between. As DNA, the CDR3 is TGTGCCAGCAGCTCGACAGGAAACACCGGGGAGCTGTTTTTT. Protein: CASSSTGNTGELFF.

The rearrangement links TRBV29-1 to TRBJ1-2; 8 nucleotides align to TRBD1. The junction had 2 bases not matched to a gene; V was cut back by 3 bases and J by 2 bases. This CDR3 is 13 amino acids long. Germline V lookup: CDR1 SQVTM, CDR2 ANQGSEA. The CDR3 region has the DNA TGCAGCGTTGAGCAGGGGGCGAACTATGGCTACACCTTC. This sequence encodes CSVEQGANYGYTF. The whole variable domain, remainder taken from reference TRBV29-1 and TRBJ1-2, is SAVISQKPSRDICQRGTSLTIQCQVDSQVTMMFWYRQQPGQSLTLIATANQGSEATYESGFVIDKFPISRPNLTFSTLTVSNMSPEDSSIYLCSVEQGANYGYTFGSGTRLTVV.

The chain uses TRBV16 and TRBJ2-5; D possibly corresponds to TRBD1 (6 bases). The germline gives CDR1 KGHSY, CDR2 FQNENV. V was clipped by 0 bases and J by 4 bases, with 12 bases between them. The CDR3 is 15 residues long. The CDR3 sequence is CASSQSGGVSETQYF. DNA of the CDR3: TGTGCCAGCAGCCAATCAGGGGGAGTTTCAGAGACCCAGTACTTC. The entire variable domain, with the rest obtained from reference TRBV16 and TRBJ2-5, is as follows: GEEVAQTPKHLVRGEGQKAKLYCAPIKGHSYVFWYQQVLKNEFKFLISFQNENVFDETGMPKERFSAKCLPNSPCSLEIQATKLEDSAVYFCASSQSGGVSETQYFGPGTRLLVL.